The 7 T cell receptor beta chains below come from one sample, sequenced in a study of CD8+CD57+ T cells in acquired aplastic anemia. Before being chosen for sequencing, patients had shown CD8+CD57+ cell expansion by flow cytometry. For CDR3 and TCR beta VDJ profiling, genomic DNA was the template used. TCRdb itself ran the reads through MiXCR, one entry per CDR3 protein. Among more than 200,000 distinct CDR3 sequences listed, approximately 51% were seen once. Sequences were obtained from sorted CD4+, CD8+, or CD8+CD57+ T cells (not recorded which) from PBMCs. All receptors come from a human donor with aplastic anemia.

The chain joins TRBV6-5 to TRBJ1-6, with a possible D match to TRBD1 (5 bases). The CDR3 runs 16 residues. Germline V gene data show CDR1 as MNHEY and CDR2 as SVGAGI. V lost 2 bases and J lost 9, with 17 bases in between. Here the CDR3 DNA reads TGTGCCAGCAGTTACGATTTAGGGCAGGGTAGTTCACCCCTCCACTTT. The encoded protein is CASSYDLGQGSSPLHF.

The rearrangement links TRBV28 to TRBJ2-1; the match to TRBD2 covers 8 bases. Trimming removed 3 bases from V and 4 bases from J; junction bases left unmatched: 2. Germline-derived CDR1 and CDR2 are MDHEN and SYDVKM. The CDR3 totals 14 residues. DNA of the CDR3: TGTGCCAGCAGTTTCCAGCGGGGGTACAATGAGCAGTTCTTC. It encodes CASSFQRGYNEQFF.

With regard to this clonotype: One end of the junction fails to match germline, which may point to a read error. The V call is TRBV20-1, the J call TRBJ2-1; possible D gene TRBD2, 6 bases. This CDR3 region has 14 residues. Germline-derived CDR1 and CDR2 are DFQATT and SNEGSKA (reference sequence). The CDR3 sequence: CSATSGVTYNEQFF. The CDR3 nucleotides are TGTAGTGCTACTTCGGGGGTTACCTACAATGAGCAGTTCTTC.

This clonotype was recorded at least ten times. This chain uses TRBV6-5 with TRBJ1-6; TRBD1 might be the D (6 bases). This CDR3 comprises 15 residues. Germline loops: CDR1 MNHEY, CDR2 SVGAGI. V was clipped by 10 bases and J by 11 bases, with 24 bases between them. This CDR3 reads CATRGGGELRTPLHF. As DNA, the CDR3 is TGTGCCACCCGAGGGGGGGGGGAGCTCAGGACACCCCTCCACTTT.

The rearrangement joins TRBV7-9 to TRBJ2-7; a possible D gene is TRBD2 (5 bases). Germline CDR1 and CDR2: SEHNR and FQNEAQ (reference sequence). The CDR3 totals 16 residues. Trimming took off 5 bases at V and 4 bases at J, with 21 bases between the two ends. CDR3 in amino acids: CASSPALVSGDYEQYF. The CDR3 DNA follows: TGTGCCAGCAGCCCGGCGCTAGTCTCCGGGGATTACGAGCAGTACTTC.

This chain uses TRBV29-1 with TRBJ1-1; 11 bases are a match to TRBD1. Germline V gene data show CDR1 as SQVTM and CDR2 as ANQGSEA. Trimming took 7 bases from V and 8 from J; bases not matched to a gene: 3. The CDR3 contains 11 residues. CDR3 residues: CSARTGGEAFF. The CDR3 DNA sequence: TGCAGCGCAAGGACAGGGGGCGAAGCTTTCTTT.

This clonotype was counted ten times or more. This CDR3 reads CASSPGDTGRNYGYTF. In nucleotides, the CDR3 is TGTGCCAGCAGCCCAGGGGACACGGGTAGAAACTATGGCTACACCTTC. This rearrangement joins TRBV7-9 to TRBJ1-2; a possible D gene is TRBD1 (6 bases). The CDR3 contains 16 residues. Germline V gene lookup returns CDR1 SEHNR and CDR2 FQNEAQ (reference sequence). V lost 5 bases and J lost 2, with 18 bases in between.